One T cell receptor (beta chain) is described in this entry. The antigen it recognizes is unknown. Base quality data are lacking; no much larger clone is found one base away. The CDR3 has 15 amino acids, counting the end cysteine and phenylalanine. Just the 45-base CDR3 DNA is kept, in frame starting at base 1. Here V drops 5 bases and J drops 1 base, and the junction holds 7 bases not matched to any gene. CDR1 SGHTA and CDR2 FQGNSA were looked up in the germline V gene. These data are taken from a study of blood T cell repertoires in COVID-19 (dated by TCRdb to 2020 to 2022). With regard to the full study: Samples from collaborators originated in the United States, Italy and Spain and spanned both the acute and convalescent phases of COVID-19. HLA class I and class II types, where available, came from metadata supplied by the sample provider rather than from assay-based typing. A freely available public database, intended as a resource for researchers studying the immune response to SARS-CoV-2, is where the repertoires were released. Subjects who had been exposed to COVID-19, were actively infected with it, or had recovered from it provided the deeply sampled blood TCRbeta repertoires that made up the dataset. Samples were obtained from the ongoing ImmuneRACE study (first 160 participants) and from 1,200 or so subjects provided by 6 global collaborators. The prospective study material was composed of cDNA or gDNA derived from T cells, B-cell-depleted T cells, or PBMCs. A de-identified subject ID, COVID-19 status, age in years and sex were almost always included in the sample metadata. The paper's findings and limits, for the study overall: The amount of clinical and demographic metadata varied by source and participant and was provided uncurated.

Participants in the prospective study were aged about 18 to 89 years, lived in some 24 United States geographic areas, and enrolled through a virtual design. In the prospective study, participants were assigned to cohorts based on the clinical history participants reported in a screening survey and a study questionnaire. ImmuneRACE Cohort 3 recovered participants were defined by two consecutive negative NP/OP PCR tests, healthcare professional clearance, or symptom resolution. In the prospective study, whole blood, serum and a nasopharyngeal or oropharyngeal swab were collected from each participant by mobile phlebotomists. Additional blood draws and questionnaires over an approximately two-month period could optionally be provided by prospective study participants. Before DNA extraction, prospective study blood samples were shipped either frozen or at room temperature. TCRbeta CDR3 regions were amplified from genomic DNA by means of the immunoSEQ Assay, a bias-controlled multiplex PCR. As for the original processing: Nucleated cell counts per sample were estimated from amplification of reference gene primers within the assay. Sequence reads were collapsed and filtered to measure the absolute abundance of every unique TCRbeta CDR3 rearrangement. For each sample, productive Simpson clonality was calculated as the square root of Simpson's diversity index across productive rearrangements. Not all clones reach the TCRdb copy of this immuneACCESS table, which keeps in-frame sequences only. Checked studies attribute under half of the gap to unresolved V genes and leave the rest unexplained. That table furnishes V, J and clone size, whereas the DNA furnished D and trimming. Recorded for this sample are about 210,000 clones; less than 85% of them occurred a single time. The top ten constitute 18% of the sample.

This chain joins TRBV7-2 to TRBJ2-7; a stretch of 8 junction bases matches TRBD1. This TCR came from a man in his forties or fifties who had recovered from COVID-19. Sequenced material: PBMCs or T cells enriched from blood (not recorded which). This receptor has the CDR3 CASSQGQGWSYEQYF. DNA sequence: TGTGCCAGCAGCCAAGGACAGGGATGGTCCTACGAGCAGTACTTC. With the portions outside the CDR3 filled from the reference TRBV7-2 and TRBJ2-7 genes, the complete variable region becomes GAGVSQSPSNKVTEKGKDVELRCDPISGHTALYWYRQSLGQGLEFLIYFQGNSAPDKSGLPSDRFSAERTGGSVSTLTIQRTQQEDSAVYLCASSQGQGWSYEQYFGPGTRLTVT.